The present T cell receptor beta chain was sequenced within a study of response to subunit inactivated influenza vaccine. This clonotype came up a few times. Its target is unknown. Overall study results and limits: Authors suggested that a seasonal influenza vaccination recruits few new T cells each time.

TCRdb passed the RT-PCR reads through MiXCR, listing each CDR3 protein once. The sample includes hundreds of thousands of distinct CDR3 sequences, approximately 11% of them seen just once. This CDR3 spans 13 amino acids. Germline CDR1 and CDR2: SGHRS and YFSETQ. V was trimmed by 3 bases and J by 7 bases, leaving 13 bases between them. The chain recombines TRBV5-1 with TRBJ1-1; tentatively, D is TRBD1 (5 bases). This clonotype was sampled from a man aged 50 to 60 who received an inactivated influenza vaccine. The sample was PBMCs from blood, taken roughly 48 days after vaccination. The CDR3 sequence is CASSSLDSYEAFF. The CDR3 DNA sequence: TGCGCCAGCAGCTCTCTAGACAGTTATGAAGCTTTCTTT.